This TCR beta chain is drawn from a study of blood T cell repertoires in COVID-19. The overall study: COVID-19 samples collected from the United States, Italy and Spain covered acute and convalescent phases. PBMCs, B-cell-depleted T cells, or T cells provided the cDNA or gDNA that made up the material.

J gave up 0 bases and V 2 bases, and 8 bases lay outside the gene matches. Germline-derived CDR1 and CDR2 are SGHDN and FVKESK. The CDR3 loop spans 18 amino acids. Original data processing: Estimates of nucleated cell counts were drawn from the amplification of reference gene primers. Sequenced by immunoSEQ multiplex PCR; TCRdb stores in-frame clones only, minus some. V, J and clone size are those of that table, while D and trimming were read from the DNA. The table lists more than 110,000 clones, about four fifths of them singletons. The sample was peripheral blood. This rearrangement joins TRBV14 to TRBJ2-2; TRBD1 matches 8 bases. This receptor was obtained from a woman aged 55-70 years with acute or convalescent COVID-19. The CDR3, as DNA: TGTGCCAGCAGCCAAAACCCGGGACAGGCCACGAACACCGGGGAGCTGTTTTTT. Translating it yields CASSQNPGQATNTGELFF.